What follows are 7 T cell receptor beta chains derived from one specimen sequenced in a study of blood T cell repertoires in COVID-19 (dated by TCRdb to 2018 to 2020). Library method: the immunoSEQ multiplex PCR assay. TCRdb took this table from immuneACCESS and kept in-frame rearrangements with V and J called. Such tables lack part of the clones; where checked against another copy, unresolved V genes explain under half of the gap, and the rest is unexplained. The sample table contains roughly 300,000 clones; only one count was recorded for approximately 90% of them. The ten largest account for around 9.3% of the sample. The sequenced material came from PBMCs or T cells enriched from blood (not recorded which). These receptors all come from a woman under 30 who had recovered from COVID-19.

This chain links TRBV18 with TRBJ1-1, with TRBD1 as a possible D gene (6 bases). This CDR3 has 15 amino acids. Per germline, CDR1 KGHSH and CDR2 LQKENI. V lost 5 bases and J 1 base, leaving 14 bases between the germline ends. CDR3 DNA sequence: TGTGCCAGCTCAAGGGGACATCCTCCGAACACTGAAGCTTTCTTT. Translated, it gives CASSRGHPPNTEAFF. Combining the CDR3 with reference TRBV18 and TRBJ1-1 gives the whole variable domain NAGVMQNPRHLVRRRGQEARLRCSPMKGHSHVYWYRQLPEEGLKFMVYLQKENIIDESGMPKERFSAEFPKEGPSILRIQQVVRGDSAAYFCASSRGHPPNTEAFFGQGTRLTVV.

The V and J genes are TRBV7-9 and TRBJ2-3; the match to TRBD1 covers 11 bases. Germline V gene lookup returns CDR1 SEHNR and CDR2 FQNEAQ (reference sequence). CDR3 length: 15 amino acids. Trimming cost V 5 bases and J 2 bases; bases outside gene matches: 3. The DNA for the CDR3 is TGTGCCAGCAGCCTGGACAGGGGGCCCACAGATACGCAGTATTTT. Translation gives CASSLDRGPTDTQYF.

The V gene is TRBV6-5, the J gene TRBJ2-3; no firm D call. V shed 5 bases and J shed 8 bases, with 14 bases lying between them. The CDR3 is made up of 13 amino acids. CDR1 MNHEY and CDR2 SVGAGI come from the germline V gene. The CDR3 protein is CASSTTIAGTQYF. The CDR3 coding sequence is TGTGCCAGCAGTACAACTATCGCTGGTACGCAGTATTTT.

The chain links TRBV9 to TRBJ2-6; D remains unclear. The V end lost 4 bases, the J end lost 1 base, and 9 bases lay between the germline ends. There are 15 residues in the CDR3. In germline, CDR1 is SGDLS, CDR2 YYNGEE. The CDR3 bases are TGTGCCAGCAGCCTTGAGAGTTCTGGGGCCAACGTCCTGACTTTC. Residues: CASSLESSGANVLTF.

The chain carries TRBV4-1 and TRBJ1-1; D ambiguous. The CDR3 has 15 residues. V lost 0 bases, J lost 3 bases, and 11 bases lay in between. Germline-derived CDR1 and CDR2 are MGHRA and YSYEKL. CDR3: CASSQDRLRDTEAFF. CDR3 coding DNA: TGCGCCAGCAGCCAAGATCGACTGAGGGACACTGAAGCTTTCTTT.

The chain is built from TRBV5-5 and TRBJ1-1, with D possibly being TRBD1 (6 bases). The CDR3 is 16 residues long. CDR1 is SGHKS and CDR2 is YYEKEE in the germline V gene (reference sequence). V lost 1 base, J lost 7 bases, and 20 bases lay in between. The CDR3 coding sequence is TGTGCCAGCAGCTTGCCTCAGTTGCGGGGGACACTTGAAGCTTTCTTT. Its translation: CASSLPQLRGTLEAFF.

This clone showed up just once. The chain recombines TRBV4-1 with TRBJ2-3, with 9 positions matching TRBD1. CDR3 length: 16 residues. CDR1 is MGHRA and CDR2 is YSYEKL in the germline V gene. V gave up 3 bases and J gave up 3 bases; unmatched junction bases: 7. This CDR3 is CASSHLPGQGTDTQYF. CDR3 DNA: TGCGCCAGCAGCCATCTACCGGGACAGGGAACAGATACGCAGTATTTT.